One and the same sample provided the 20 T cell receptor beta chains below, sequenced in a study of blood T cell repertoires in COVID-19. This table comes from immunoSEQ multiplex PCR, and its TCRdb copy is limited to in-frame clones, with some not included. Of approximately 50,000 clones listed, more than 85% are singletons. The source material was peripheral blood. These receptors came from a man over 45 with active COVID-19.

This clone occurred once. This CDR3 reads CATSPTASGNTIYF. The CDR3, as DNA: TGTGCCACCAGTCCTACAGCTTCTGGAAACACCATATATTTT. The V gene is TRBV15, the J gene TRBJ1-3; D gene unclear. Trimming cost V 6 bases and J 1 base, with 10 bases left between them. The CDR3 spans 14 residues. Germline CDR1 LNHNV, CDR2 YYDKDF (reference sequence).

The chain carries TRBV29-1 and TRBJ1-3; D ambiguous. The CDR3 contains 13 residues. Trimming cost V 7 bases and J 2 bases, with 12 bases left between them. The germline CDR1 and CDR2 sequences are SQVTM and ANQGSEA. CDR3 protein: CSASVGPGNTIYF. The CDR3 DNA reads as TGCAGCGCCTCCGTGGGCCCTGGAAACACCATATATTTT.

The CDR3 DNA is TGTGCCACTAACTCGGGTCTGTTCGGCGAGCAGTACTTC. Its translation is CATNSGLFGEQYF. The chain combines TRBV28 with TRBJ2-7; D remains ambiguous. The germline V gene encodes CDR1 MDHEN and CDR2 SYDVKM. The V and J ends lost 10 bases and 6 bases respectively, with 19 bases between them. CDR3 length equals 13 residues.

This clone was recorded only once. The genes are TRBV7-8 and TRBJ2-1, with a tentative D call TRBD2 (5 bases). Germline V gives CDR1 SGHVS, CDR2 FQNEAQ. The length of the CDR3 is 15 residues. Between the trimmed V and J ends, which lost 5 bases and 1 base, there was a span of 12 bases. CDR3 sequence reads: CASSLGGLSYNEQFF. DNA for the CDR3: TGTGCCAGCAGCCTGGGTGGACTTTCCTACAATGAGCAGTTCTTC.

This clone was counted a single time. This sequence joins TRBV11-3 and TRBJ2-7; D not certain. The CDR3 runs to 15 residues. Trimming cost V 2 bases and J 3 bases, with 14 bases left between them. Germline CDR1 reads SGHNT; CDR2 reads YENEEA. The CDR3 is CASSLSMSGFYEQYF. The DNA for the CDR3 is TGTGCCAGCAGCTTAAGTATGTCGGGTTTCTACGAGCAGTACTTC.

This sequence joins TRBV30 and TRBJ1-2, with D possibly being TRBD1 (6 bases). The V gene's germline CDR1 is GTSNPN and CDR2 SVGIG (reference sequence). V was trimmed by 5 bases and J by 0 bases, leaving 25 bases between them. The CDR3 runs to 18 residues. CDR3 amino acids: CAWQLAVGGGPTNYGYTF. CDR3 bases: TGTGCCTGGCAACTAGCCGTCGGGGGGGGGCCTACTAACTATGGCTACACCTTC. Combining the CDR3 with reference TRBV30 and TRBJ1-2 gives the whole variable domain SQTIHQWPATLVQPVGSPLSLECTVEGTSNPNLYWYRQAAGRGLQLLFYSVGIGQISSEVPQNLSASRPQDRQFILSSKKLLLSDSGFYLCAWQLAVGGGPTNYGYTFGSGTRLTVV.

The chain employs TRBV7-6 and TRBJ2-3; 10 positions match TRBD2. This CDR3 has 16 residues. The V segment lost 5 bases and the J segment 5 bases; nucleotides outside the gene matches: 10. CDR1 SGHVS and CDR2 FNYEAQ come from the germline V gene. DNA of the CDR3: TGTGCCAGCAGCCCATTAAGCGGGGGGGCCATAGATACGCAGTATTTT. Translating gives CASSPLSGGAIDTQYF.

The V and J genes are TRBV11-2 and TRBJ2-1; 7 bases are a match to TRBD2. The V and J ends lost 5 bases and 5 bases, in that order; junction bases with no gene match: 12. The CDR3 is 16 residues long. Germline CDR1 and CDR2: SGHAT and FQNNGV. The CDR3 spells CASSPVGGALNNEQFF. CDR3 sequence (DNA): TGTGCCAGCAGCCCCGTGGGAGGGGCACTCAACAATGAGCAGTTCTTC.

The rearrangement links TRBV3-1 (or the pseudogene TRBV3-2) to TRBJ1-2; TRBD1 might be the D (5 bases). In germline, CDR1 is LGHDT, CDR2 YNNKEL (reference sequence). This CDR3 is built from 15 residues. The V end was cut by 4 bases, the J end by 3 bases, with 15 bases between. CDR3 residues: CASSPGAGSHYGYTF. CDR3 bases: TGTGCCAGCAGCCCCGGGGCGGGATCGCACTATGGCTACACCTTC.

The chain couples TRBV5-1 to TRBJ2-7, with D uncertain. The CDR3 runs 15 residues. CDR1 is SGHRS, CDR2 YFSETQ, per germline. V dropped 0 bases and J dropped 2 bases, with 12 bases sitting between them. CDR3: CASSLDGPPAYEQYF. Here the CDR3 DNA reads TGCGCCAGCAGCTTGGACGGTCCCCCTGCCTACGAGCAGTACTTC.

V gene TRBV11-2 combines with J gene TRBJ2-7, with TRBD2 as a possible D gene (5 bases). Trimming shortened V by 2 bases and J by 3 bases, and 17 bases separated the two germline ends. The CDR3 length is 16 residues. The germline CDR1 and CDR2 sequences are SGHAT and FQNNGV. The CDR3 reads CASSLRSVLAGYEQYF. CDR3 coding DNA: TGTGCCAGCAGCTTAAGATCGGTGCTAGCAGGCTACGAGCAGTACTTC.

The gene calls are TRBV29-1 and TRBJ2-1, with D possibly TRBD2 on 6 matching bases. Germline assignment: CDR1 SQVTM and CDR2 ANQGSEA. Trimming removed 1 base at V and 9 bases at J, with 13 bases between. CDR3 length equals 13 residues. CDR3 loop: CSVEGGRGGEQFF. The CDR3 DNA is TGCAGCGTTGAAGGGGGCCGGGGAGGTGAGCAGTTCTTC.

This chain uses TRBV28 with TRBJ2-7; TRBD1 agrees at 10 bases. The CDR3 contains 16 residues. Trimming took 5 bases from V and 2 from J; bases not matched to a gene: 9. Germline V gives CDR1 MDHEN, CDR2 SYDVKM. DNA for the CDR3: TGTGCCAGCAGTCTTTCCCGACAGGGGGCTACCTACGAGCAGTACTTC. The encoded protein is CASSLSRQGATYEQYF. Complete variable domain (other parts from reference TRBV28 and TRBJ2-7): DVKVTQSSRYLVKRTGEKVFLECVQDMDHENMFWYRQDPGLGLRLIYFSYDVKMKEKGDIPEGYSVSREKKERFSLILESASTNQTSMYLCASSLSRQGATYEQYFGPGTRLTVT.

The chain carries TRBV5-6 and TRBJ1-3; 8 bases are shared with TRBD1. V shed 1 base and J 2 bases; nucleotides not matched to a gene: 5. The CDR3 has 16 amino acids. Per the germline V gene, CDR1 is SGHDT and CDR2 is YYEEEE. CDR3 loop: CASSLLDRVAGNTIYF. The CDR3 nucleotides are TGTGCCAGCAGCTTGTTGGACAGGGTAGCTGGAAACACCATATATTTT.

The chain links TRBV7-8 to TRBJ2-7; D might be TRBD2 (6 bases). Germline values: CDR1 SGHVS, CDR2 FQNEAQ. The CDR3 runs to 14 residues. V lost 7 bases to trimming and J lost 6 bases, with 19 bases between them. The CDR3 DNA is TGTGCCAGCACCGCAGAAATGGGGGGTATCGAGCAGTACTTC. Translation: CASTAEMGGIEQYF. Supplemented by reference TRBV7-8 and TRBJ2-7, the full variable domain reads GAGVSQSPRYKVAKRGQDVALRCDPISGHVSLFWYQQALGQGPEFLTYFQNEAQLDKSGLPSDRFFAERPEGSVSTLKIQRTQQEDSAVYLCASTAEMGGIEQYFGPGTRLTVT.

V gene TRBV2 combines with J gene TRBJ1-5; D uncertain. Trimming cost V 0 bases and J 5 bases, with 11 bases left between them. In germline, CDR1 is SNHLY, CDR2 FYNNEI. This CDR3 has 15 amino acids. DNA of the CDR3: TGTGCCAGCAGTGAAGCGGAGGCTGTCTATCAGCCCCAGCATTTT. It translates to CASSEAEAVYQPQHF.

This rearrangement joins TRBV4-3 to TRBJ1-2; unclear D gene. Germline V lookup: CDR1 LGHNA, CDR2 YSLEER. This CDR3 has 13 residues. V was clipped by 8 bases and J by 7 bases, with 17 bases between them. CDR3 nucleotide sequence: TGCGCCAGCTCCCAGACTGCTGTTGGTGGCTACACCTTC. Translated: CASSQTAVGGYTF.

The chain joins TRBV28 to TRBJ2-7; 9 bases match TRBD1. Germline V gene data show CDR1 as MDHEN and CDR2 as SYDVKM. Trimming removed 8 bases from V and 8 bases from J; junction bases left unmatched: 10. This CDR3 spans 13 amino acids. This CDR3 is CASGTGTFPKQYF. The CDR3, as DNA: TGTGCCAGCGGGACAGGGACCTTCCCAAAGCAGTACTTC.

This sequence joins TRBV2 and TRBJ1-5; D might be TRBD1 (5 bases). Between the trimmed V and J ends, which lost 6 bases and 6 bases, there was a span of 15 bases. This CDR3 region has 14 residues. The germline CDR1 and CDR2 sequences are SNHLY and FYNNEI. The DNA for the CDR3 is TGTGCCAGCAGCCAGGGTACGTCGACTCAGCCCCAGCATTTT. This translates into CASSQGTSTQPQHF.

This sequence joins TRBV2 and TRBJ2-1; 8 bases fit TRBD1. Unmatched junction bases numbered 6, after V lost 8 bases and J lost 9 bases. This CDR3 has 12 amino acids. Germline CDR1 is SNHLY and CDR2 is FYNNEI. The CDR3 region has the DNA TGTGCCAGCCGGACAGGGAGGATTGAGCAGTTCTTC. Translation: CASRTGRIEQFF.